A single sample gave rise to the 17 T cell receptor beta chains below, sequenced in a study of PD-L1 blockade in urothelial cancer. Libraries were prepared by immunoSEQ multiplex PCR; TCRdb keeps only in-frame clonotypes and omits some of them. The table shows 70,000 to 75,000 clones, with roughly 90% occurring only once. Time point of the sample: pretreatment peripheral blood. Here the sequenced sample was PBMCs, taken around atezolizumab (anti-PD-L1) treatment. Source of these receptors: a man in his 70s with urothelial cancer.

The chain links TRBV9 to TRBJ2-2; D is perhaps TRBD1 (6 bases). The CDR3 contains 14 residues. V gave up 0 bases and J gave up 6 bases, with 9 bases separating them. Germline values: CDR1 SGDLS, CDR2 YYNGEE. The CDR3 DNA is TGTGCCAGCAGCGTAGCGACAGGCCCCGGGGAGCTGTTTTTT. Translating it yields CASSVATGPGELFF.

The chain links TRBV30 to TRBJ2-4; TRBD1 matches 11 bases. Per the germline V gene, CDR1 is GTSNPN and CDR2 is SVGIG (reference sequence). After removal of 0 bases from V and 0 bases from J, the junction contained 7 bases not matched to a gene. The CDR3 has 18 amino acids. The DNA for the CDR3 is TGTGCCTGGAGTGTAGGGACAGGGGGAATACTAGCCAAAAACATTCAGTACTTC. Translated, it gives CAWSVGTGGILAKNIQYF.

The chain is built from TRBV7-9 and TRBJ1-3; 7 bases fit TRBD1. V lost 3 bases to trimming and J lost 4 bases; unmatched junction nucleotides: 9. The CDR3 is made up of 16 amino acids. Looked up from germline, CDR1 is SEHNR and CDR2 is FQNEAQ (reference sequence). The CDR3 loop is CASSFAVTGVGNTIYF. The CDR3 DNA follows: TGTGCCAGCAGCTTCGCCGTTACAGGGGTAGGAAACACCATATATTTT.

The chain recombines TRBV11-2 with TRBJ2-3; 9 nucleotides agree with TRBD2. Germline V gives CDR1 SGHAT, CDR2 FQNNGV. V shed 0 bases, J shed 2 bases, and the junction held 15 bases outside the gene matches. The CDR3 consists of 20 residues. The CDR3 nucleotides read TGTGCCAGCAGCTTAGATGGCGGGAGGGCCGGTGGTTTTATCACAGATACGCAGTATTTT. This gives the protein CASSLDGGRAGGFITDTQYF.

This clone was seen only once. The rearrangement joins TRBV4-1 to TRBJ2-2; D might be TRBD2 (6 bases). Germline V gene sequence: CDR1 MGHRA, CDR2 YSYEKL. There are 14 residues in the CDR3. The germline V and J ends were trimmed by 4 bases and 13 bases, with 19 bases remaining between them. This CDR3 reads CASSPRDFLEALFF. CDR3 DNA: TGCGCCAGCAGCCCCCGGGACTTCCTCGAAGCGCTGTTTTTT.

This clone was detected only once. The chain carries TRBV5-1 and TRBJ2-1, with D possibly being TRBD2 (6 bases). The CDR3 is made up of 15 amino acids. V was pared by 0 bases and J by 2 bases, with 9 bases between. The germline CDR1 and CDR2 sequences are SGHRS and YFSETQ. This chain's CDR3 is CASSLAGEAYNEQFF. In nucleotides, the CDR3 is TGCGCCAGCAGCTTGGCGGGAGAAGCCTACAATGAGCAGTTCTTC.

The chain employs TRBV2 and TRBJ2-3; maybe TRBD2 (6 bases). V was shortened by 4 bases and J by 7 bases, with 21 bases between the two germline ends. Germline CDR1 and CDR2: SNHLY and FYNNEI. The CDR3 covers 16 residues. The CDR3 here is CASSVEGLSRGNTQYF. The CDR3 bases are TGTGCCAGCAGTGTGGAGGGCCTCAGCCGGGGCAATACGCAGTATTTT.

The V gene is TRBV5-1, the J gene TRBJ1-2, with a weak D call TRBD1 (5 bases). CDR1 SGHRS and CDR2 YFSETQ come from the germline V gene. The germline V and J ends were trimmed by 1 base and 1 base, with 11 bases remaining between them. The CDR3 length is 15 residues. CDR3 in amino acids: CASSLRGGSNYGYTF. The DNA of the CDR3 is TGCGCCAGCAGCTTGCGGGGGGGTAGTAACTATGGCTACACCTTC.

This chain links TRBV6-6 with TRBJ1-4; a possible D gene is TRBD1 (6 bases). Germline V gene lookup returns CDR1 MNHNY and CDR2 SVGAGI (reference sequence). The CDR3 is made up of 13 amino acids. V lost 4 bases to trimming and J lost 14 bases, with 17 bases between them. This chain's CDR3 is CASSSSWGPLLFF. The CDR3 nucleotides are TGTGCCAGCAGTTCCTCGTGGGGGCCCCTCCTGTTTTTT.

The rearrangement joins TRBV7-9 to TRBJ2-4; 10 bases agree with TRBD1. The germline V gene has CDR1 SEHNR and CDR2 FQNEAQ (reference sequence). This CDR3 contains 15 residues. Trimming at V came to 5 bases and at J to 6 bases, leaving 7 bases not matched to a gene. The CDR3 DNA reads TGTGCCAGCAGCCCAGTCGACAGGGGGCCAAACATTCAGTACTTC. Its translation: CASSPVDRGPNIQYF. The variable domain in full, with the rest retrieved from reference TRBV7-9 and TRBJ2-4, is DTGVSQNPRHKITKRGQNVTFRCDPISEHNRLYWYRQTLGQGPEFLTYFQNEAQLEKSRLLSDRFSAERPKGSFSTLEIQRTEQGDSAMYLCASSPVDRGPNIQYFGAGTRLSVL.

The genes are TRBV5-4 and TRBJ2-1, with TRBD2 matching over 7 bases. Per the germline V gene, CDR1 is SGHNT and CDR2 is YYREEE (reference sequence). J lost 2 bases, V lost 4 bases, and 9 bases had no gene match. CDR3 length: 16 residues. CDR3 coding DNA: TGTGCCAGCAGCCAACTAGCGACCGAACCCTACAATGAGCAGTTCTTC. It specifies CASSQLATEPYNEQFF.

The rearrangement links TRBV28 to TRBJ2-1, with D possibly matching TRBD1 (5 bases). CDR1 is MDHEN and CDR2 is SYDVKM in the germline V gene. The V end lost 6 bases, the J end lost 10 bases, and 13 bases lay between the germline ends. The CDR3 extends over 12 amino acids. CDR3 DNA sequence: TGTGCCAGCAGACCAGGGCCTTGGGAGCAGTTCTTC. Its translation is CASRPGPWEQFF.

V usage is TRBV12-5 and J usage is TRBJ1-5; 7 positions match TRBD1. Per the germline V gene, CDR1 is LGHNT and CDR2 is FRNRAP. After removal of 1 base from V and 3 bases from J, the junction contained 3 bases not matched to a gene. The CDR3 length is 15 residues. The CDR3, as DNA: TGTGCTAGTGGTTTGGGGACAGGCATCAATCAGCCCCAGCATTTT. Translated, it gives CASGLGTGINQPQHF.

This clone was detected a few times. The gene calls are TRBV6-5 and TRBJ1-2; D ambiguous. Germline V gene data show CDR1 as MNHEY and CDR2 as SVGAGI. This CDR3 contains 13 residues. The V gene lost 5 bases and the J gene lost 8 bases, with 15 bases spanning the gap. The CDR3 region has the DNA TGTGCCAGCAGTCCTGCGGGGTGGGCCGGCTACACCTTC. Amino acid sequence: CASSPAGWAGYTF.

The rearrangement joins TRBV9 to TRBJ2-1; 10 bases align to TRBD2. The length of the CDR3 is 16 residues. Germline values: CDR1 SGDLS, CDR2 YYNGEE. V shed 0 bases and J 5 bases; nucleotides not matched to a gene: 5. The CDR3 bases are TGTGCCAGCAGCGTAGGTAGCGGGAGGATTAACAATGAGCAGTTCTTC. This encodes CASSVGSGRINNEQFF.

V gene TRBV7-9 combines with J gene TRBJ2-2; the match to TRBD2 covers 10 bases. After removal of 1 base from V and 3 bases from J, the junction contained 2 bases not matched to a gene. Germline V gives CDR1 SEHNR, CDR2 FQNEAQ (reference sequence). The CDR3 consists of 16 residues. The CDR3 coding sequence is TGTGCCAGCAGCTTAGTACTAGCGGGGTACACCGGGGAGCTGTTTTTT. Translating gives CASSLVLAGYTGELFF.

This chain connects TRBV9 to TRBJ2-3; D gene uncertain. The length of the CDR3 is 15 residues. The V gene lost 3 bases and the J gene lost 0 bases, with 11 bases spanning the gap. Germline lookup yields CDR1 SGDLS and CDR2 YYNGEE. This CDR3 reads CASSEASSSTDTQYF. CDR3 bases: TGTGCCAGCAGCGAAGCTAGTTCTAGCACAGATACGCAGTATTTT.